A selection of T cell receptor beta chains follows, all from one sample in a study of blood T cell repertoires in COVID-19. TCRdb's copy holds only in-frame clones and misses some; the assay was immunoSEQ multiplex PCR. The sample comprises tens of thousands of clones, 80% to 90% of which are singletons, and approximately 15% rests with the top ten. The sequenced sample consisted of peripheral blood. These receptors all stem from a human donor in a cohort sampled during active COVID-19. Both conserved end residues are part of each CDR3. A D gene is named only where the DNA matches it firmly. Some rows mark clone size as missing; the rest say once, few, many or name a class of expanded clone.

>-|TRBV6-5|-|TRBJ1-2
TGTGCCAGCAGTTACTCGCCAGGGGCCTATGGCTACACCTTC
CASSYSPGAYGYTF
>TRBD1|TRBV19|-|TRBJ2-6
TGTGCCAGTACCCCAGGGGGCGTCTCTGGGGCCAACGTCCTGACTTTC
CASTPGGVSGANVLTF
>TRBD2|TRBV7-9|-|TRBJ2-7
TGTGCCAGCAGCTTAGTGGGGGGACTAGTCCCCCACGAGCAGTACTTC
CASSLVGGLVPHEQYF
>-|TRBV2|-|TRBJ1-1
TGTGCCAGCAGTGATAGGACAGACACTGAAGCTTTCTTT
CASSDRTDTEAFF
>-|TRBV9|-|TRBJ1-1
TGTGCCAGCAGCGTATCACAGGGTGGTCCTGAAGCTTTCTTT
CASSVSQGGPEAFF
>-|TRBV5-6|-|TRBJ2-5
TGTGCCAGCAGCCCAGGGGCAGGTCTACAAGAGACCCAGTACTTC
CASSPGAGLQETQYF
>TRBD2|TRBV6-5|-|TRBJ2-3
TGTGCCAGCTCCCAGCGGGGGGCGGAAGATACGCAGTATTTT
CASSQRGAEDTQYF
>TRBD1|TRBV10-3|-|TRBJ1-2
TGTGCCATCAGTGAGTGGCAGGGGGTCAACATGAACTATGGCTACACCTTC
CAISEWQGVNMNYGYTF
>-|TRBV5-8|once|TRBJ2-7
TGTGCCAGCAGCTTGGAGTGGTCCGACGGGAGAATCTACGAGCAGTACTTC
CASSLEWSDGRIYEQYF
>-|TRBV18|-|TRBJ2-7
TGTGCCAGCTCAGCCTTCCCGGGCGAGCAGTACTTC
CASSAFPGEQYF
>TRBD1|TRBV28|-|TRBJ1-1
TGTGCCAGCAGGGGGACAGACCACCAGTCTGCTTTCTTT
CASRGTDHQSAFF
>-|TRBV10-3|-|TRBJ2-3
TGTGCCATCAGTGAGTCGGGGGGGCGCGGTAAAACAGATACGCAGTATTTT
CAISESGGRGKTDTQYF
>TRBD1|TRBV7-9|-|TRBJ2-7
TGTGCCAGCAGCTTCGGGACAGGGGCGGTCGAGCAGTACTTC
CASSFGTGAVEQYF
>-|TRBV7-9|-|TRBJ2-7
TGTGCCAGCAGCTTAGGGTCAGGGTTTTGGTACGAGCAGTACTTC
CASSLGSGFWYEQYF
>TRBD2|TRBV28|-|TRBJ2-5
TGTGCCAGCAGTTTTCCCACTAGCGGGAGGAGAGAGACCCAGTACTTC
CASSFPTSGRRETQYF
>TRBD2|TRBV6-5|-|TRBJ2-7
TGTGCCAGCAGCGGGACTATTCCCTACGAGCAGTACTTC
CASSGTIPYEQYF
>-|TRBV9|-|TRBJ2-5
TGTGCCAGCAGCCGAGATCCGGGACAAGAGACCCAGTACTTC
CASSRDPGQETQYF
>-|TRBV11-2|-|TRBJ1-2
TGTGCCAGCAGCTTAGATCCAGGAAACTATGGCTACACCTTC
CASSLDPGNYGYTF
>-|TRBV7-9|-|TRBJ1-1
TGTGCCAGCAGCTTAGTGGGGAGAAACACTGAAGCTTTCTTT
CASSLVGRNTEAFF
>TRBD2|TRBV3-1/TRBV3-2|-|TRBJ2-7
TGTGCCAGCAGCCAAGTTGGGCCTCGGGGGGGCCGAGAGCAGTACTTC
CASSQVGPRGGREQYF
>-|TRBV21-1|-|TRBJ1-2
TGTGCCAGCAGCAAAGTTGCCAGGGGGCAAGGCTACACCTTC
CASSKVARGQGYTF
>TRBD2|TRBV12-3/TRBV12-4|-|TRBJ2-5
TGTGCCAACGGACTAGCGGGAACGGAGACCCAGTACTTC
CANGLAGTETQYF
>-|TRBV19|-|TRBJ1-4
TGTGCCAGTACTCTGATGGGGGGTGAAAAACTGTTTTTT
CASTLMGGEKLFF
>-|TRBV7-8|-|TRBJ2-1
TGTGCCAGCAGCTTAGTAAGGCTAGCGTTCTACAATGAGCAGTTCTTC
CASSLVRLAFYNEQFF
>TRBD1|TRBV4-1|-|TRBJ2-5
TGCGCCAGCAGCCCGACCCTTCTAGGGGGCGGGACCCAGTACTTC
CASSPTLLGGGTQYF
>-|TRBV4-2|-|TRBJ2-3
TGTGCCAGCAGCCAATTATCAAGGGGTCTCACAGATACGCAGTATTTT
CASSQLSRGLTDTQYF
>-|TRBV7-9|-|TRBJ2-7
TGTGCCAGCAGCCAAAGCGCGCGGTACGAGCAGTACTTC
CASSQSARYEQYF
>TRBD2|TRBV6-5|-|TRBJ2-7
TGTGCCAGCAGTTACTCGCCACTAGCGGGAGACGAGCAGTACTTC
CASSYSPLAGDEQYF
>-|TRBV7-9|-|TRBJ2-2
TGTGCCAGCAGCTTAATCGCCCAGTTGAACACCGGGGAGCTGTTTTTT
CASSLIAQLNTGELFF
>TRBD1|TRBV30|-|TRBJ2-7
TGTGCCTGGAGTCTCGGGGACAGGGGCTACGAGCAGTACTTC
CAWSLGDRGYEQYF
>-|TRBV6-1|-|TRBJ1-1
TGTGCCAGCAGTGATTTTGGCCGTGAAGCTTTCTTT
CASSDFGREAFF
>-|TRBV3-1/TRBV3-2|-|TRBJ1-4
TGTGCCAGTAACAGAAACTCTAATGAAAAACTGTTTTTT
CASNRNSNEKLFF
>TRBD1|TRBV5-5|-|TRBJ1-6
TGTGCCAGCAGCCCCGGGACAGCAGGATCACCCCTCCACTTT
CASSPGTAGSPLHF
>-|TRBV11-2|-|TRBJ2-1
TGTGCCAGCAGCACTCAAGGGGGAGAGAGCTCCTACAATGAGCAGTTCTTC
CASSTQGGESSYNEQFF
>-|TRBV5-4|few|TRBJ1-2
TGTGCCAGCAGCTTGGATGACAGGTTTAGTGGCTACACCTTC
CASSLDDRFSGYTF
>TRBD1|TRBV5-1|-|TRBJ2-3
TGCGCCAGCAGCTTACAGGGGATGAGCACAGATACGCAGTATTTT
CASSLQGMSTDTQYF